Listed below are T cell receptor beta chains from one sample, sequenced in a study of cytomegalovirus exposure and HLA in healthy donors. Method: immunoSEQ multiplex PCR; TCRdb's copy keeps in-frame clones and lacks some. The sample data list 85,000 to 90,000 clones. What was sequenced was PBMCs. These receptors were taken from a man aged 45 to 65 in good health and CMV-seropositive. Both conserved end residues are part of each CDR3. D genes are given only for firm matches.

j_gene: TRBJ2-1; d_gene: TRBD2; v_gene: TRBV18; CDR3aa: CASSPFDPGLADNEQFF; CDR3nt: TGTGCCAGCTCACCTTTCGATCCGGGACTAGCGGACAATGAGCAGTTCTTC
j_gene: TRBJ2-3; d_gene: TRBD2; v_gene: TRBV7-2; CDR3aa: CASSGPAGGITDTQYF; CDR3nt: TGTGCCAGCAGCGGTCCAGCGGGAGGTATTACAGATACGCAGTATTTT
j_gene: TRBJ1-5; d_gene: NA; v_gene: TRBV10-2; CDR3aa: CACQWGANQPQHF; CDR3nt: TGCGCCTGCCAATGGGGAGCTAATCAGCCCCAGCATTTT
j_gene: TRBJ2-1; d_gene: NA; v_gene: TRBV2; CDR3aa: CASTRESYNEQFF; CDR3nt: TGTGCCAGCACGAGGGAGTCCTACAATGAGCAGTTCTTC
j_gene: TRBJ2-7; d_gene: NA; v_gene: TRBV15; CDR3aa: CATSRDVGATAYEQYF; CDR3nt: TGTGCCACCAGCAGAGATGTTGGGGCTACTGCCTACGAGCAGTACTTC
j_gene: TRBJ1-3; d_gene: NA; v_gene: TRBV7-9; CDR3aa: CASSLHGRSSGNTIYF; CDR3nt: TGTGCCAGCAGCTTACATGGCAGAAGCTCTGGAAACACCATATATTTT
j_gene: TRBJ2-5; d_gene: NA; v_gene: TRBV5-6; CDR3aa: CASSYSGQRYQETQYF; CDR3nt: TGTGCCAGCAGCTACTCTGGACAGCGGTACCAAGAGACCCAGTACTTC
j_gene: TRBJ2-1; d_gene: TRBD2; v_gene: TRBV29-1; CDR3aa: CSGGRVNEQFF; CDR3nt: TGCAGCGGCGGGAGGGTAAATGAGCAGTTCTTC
j_gene: TRBJ2-5; d_gene: NA; v_gene: TRBV29-1; CDR3aa: CSVFPVVRSGPQETQYF; CDR3nt: TGCAGCGTTTTCCCCGTAGTACGGAGCGGCCCCCAAGAGACCCAGTACTTC
j_gene: TRBJ2-3; d_gene: NA; v_gene: TRBV19; CDR3aa: CASRTPTSTDTQYF; CDR3nt: TGTGCCAGTAGAACCCCGACAAGCACAGATACGCAGTATTTT
j_gene: TRBJ1-4; d_gene: NA; v_gene: TRBV4-1; CDR3aa: CASSPFPPVPEKLFF; CDR3nt: TGCGCCAGCAGCCCGTTTCCCCCAGTTCCTGAAAAACTGTTTTTT
j_gene: TRBJ1-2; d_gene: TRBD1; v_gene: TRBV28; CDR3aa: CASSLNPGQRYGYTF; CDR3nt: TGTGCCAGCAGCCTAAATCCGGGACAGCGCTATGGCTACACCTTC
j_gene: TRBJ2-1; d_gene: TRBD2; v_gene: TRBV2; CDR3aa: CASRSTSSTYNEQFF; CDR3nt: TGTGCCAGCAGGTCGACTAGCTCAACCTACAATGAGCAGTTCTTC
j_gene: TRBJ1-6; d_gene: NA; v_gene: TRBV6-5; CDR3aa: CASRAAGNSPLHF; CDR3nt: TGTGCCAGCCGCGCGGCAGGGAATTCACCCCTCCACTTT
j_gene: TRBJ2-7; d_gene: TRBD1; v_gene: TRBV7-2; CDR3aa: CASSFGTATYEQYF; CDR3nt: TGTGCCAGCAGCTTTGGGACAGCGACCTACGAGCAGTACTTC
j_gene: TRBJ2-3; d_gene: TRBD2; v_gene: TRBV7-8; CDR3aa: CASSLAFGGGYSTDTQYF; CDR3nt: TGTGCCAGCAGCTTAGCGTTCGGCGGGGGTTATAGCACAGATACGCAGTATTTT
j_gene: TRBJ1-3; d_gene: TRBD1; v_gene: TRBV6-5; CDR3aa: CASSYIQGHGNTIYF; CDR3nt: TGTGCCAGCAGTTACATACAGGGGCATGGAAACACCATATATTTT